A single sample gave rise to the 10 T cell receptor beta chains below, sequenced in a study of T cells in Graves' hyperthyroidism and ophthalmopathy. RNA transcripts provided the source from which TCR beta CDR3 regions were amplified. Researchers ran a first-round RT-PCR on the TCR CDR3 using the HTBI primer set. Each CDR3 protein gets one entry after TCRdb re-called the multiplex PCR reads with MiXCR. The table lists 250,000 to 300,000 distinct CDR3 sequences, nearly 15% of them singletons. The sample taken for sequencing was blood. The receptors were sampled from a woman aged 45 to 65 with Graves' hyperthyroidism that later progressed to Graves' ophthalmopathy.

This clonotype has at least ten counts. This chain uses TRBV10-1 with TRBJ2-3; possible D gene TRBD2, 5 bases. The length of the CDR3 is 13 residues. CDR1 and CDR2 from the germline V gene are WNHNN and SYGVQD (reference sequence). The germline V and J ends were trimmed by 11 bases and 5 bases, with 17 bases remaining between them. CDR3: CASQPPGEDTQYF. The CDR3 coding sequence is TGCGCCTCACAACCCCCCGGGGAAGATACGCAGTATTTT.

This clonotype was seen ten or more times. The chain employs TRBV20-1 and TRBJ2-7, with 8 bases aligning to TRBD2. The length of the CDR3 is 14 residues. Germline V gives CDR1 DFQATT, CDR2 SNEGSKA (reference sequence). J gave up 2 bases and V 5 bases, and 8 bases lay outside the gene matches. CDR3 protein: CSAGLSGTAYEQYF. The CDR3 DNA follows: TGCAGTGCTGGACTTAGCGGGACTGCCTACGAGCAGTACTTC.

In its sample, this clonotype was seen many times. The chain uses TRBV20-1 and TRBJ2-7, with 10 bases fitting TRBD2. V was pared by 6 bases and J by 3 bases, with 8 bases of the junction left unmatched. This CDR3 region has 14 residues. Germline V gene data show CDR1 as DFQATT and CDR2 as SNEGSKA (reference sequence). CDR3 DNA: TGCAGTGCCCGGACTAGCGGATCCTACTACGAGCAGTACTTC. This gives the protein CSARTSGSYYEQYF.

There are many counts of this clonotype. The chain combines TRBV2 with TRBJ2-2; perhaps TRBD2 as D (5 bases). Germline V CDR1 and CDR2: SNHLY, FYNNEI. The V gene lost 5 bases and the J gene lost 1 base, with 11 bases spanning the gap. The CDR3 is 15 residues long. This CDR3 reads CASSQGLRNTGELFF. The CDR3 DNA sequence: TGTGCCAGCAGTCAAGGACTTAGGAACACCGGGGAGCTGTTTTTT.

This clonotype was seen at least ten times. V gene TRBV5-1 combines with J gene TRBJ2-3; 9 nucleotides line up with TRBD1. The CDR3 contains 15 residues. J lost 4 bases, V lost 4 bases, and 7 bases had no gene match. Germline loops: CDR1 SGHRS, CDR2 YFSETQ. CDR3 region: CASSPTGQGADTQYF. The CDR3 bases are TGCGCCAGCAGCCCGACGGGACAGGGTGCAGATACGCAGTATTTT.

The chain carries TRBV10-3 and TRBJ2-7, with D perhaps TRBD2 (5 bases). The CDR3 consists of 14 residues. V was trimmed by 4 bases and J by 6 bases, leaving 16 bases between them. Germline CDR1 reads ENHRY; CDR2 reads SYGVKD. The CDR3 nucleotides are TGTGCCATCAGTGCCGCGGGTCCTTCTGTCGAGCAGTACTTC. The encoded protein is CAISAAGPSVEQYF.

This clonotype was detected many times. The chain uses TRBV10-3 and TRBJ1-1; possible D gene TRBD1, 5 bases. Trimming shortened V by 7 bases and J by 0 bases, and 9 bases separated the two germline ends. The length of the CDR3 is 13 residues. Germline CDR1 ENHRY, CDR2 SYGVKD. The CDR3 here is CAIKGRLNTEAFF. The CDR3 DNA sequence: TGTGCCATCAAGGGACGTCTGAACACTGAAGCTTTCTTT.

This clonotype was detected many times. The V call is TRBV20-1, the J call TRBJ1-2; 8 bases are a match to TRBD1. The CDR3 is made up of 15 amino acids. CDR1 is DFQATT and CDR2 is SNEGSKA in the germline V gene (reference sequence). Germline trimming cut 6 bases from V and 0 bases from J; bases unmatched to any gene: 9. CDR3 protein: CSARDRRQANYGYTF. The CDR3, as DNA: TGCAGTGCCCGGGACAGGCGCCAAGCTAACTATGGCTACACCTTC.

This clonotype was recorded at least ten times. V and J are TRBV2 and TRBJ1-2; D perhaps matches TRBD1 (5 bases). Trimming removed 7 bases from V and 7 bases from J, with 16 bases in between. From germline, CDR1 is SNHLY and CDR2 FYNNEI. The CDR3 spans 13 residues. As DNA, the CDR3 is TGTGCCAGCACTCTCGCGCTCGGGGCTGGCTACACCTTC. Encoded protein: CASTLALGAGYTF. Full variable domain (rest looked up from reference TRBV2 and TRBJ1-2): EPEVTQTPSHQVTQMGQEVILRCVPISNHLYFYWYRQILGQKVEFLVSFYNNEISEKSEIFDDQFSVERPDGSNFTLKIRSTKLEDSAMYFCASTLALGAGYTFGSGTRLTVV.

J is TRBJ1-2 and V is TRBV12-5; D is possibly TRBD1 (6 bases). The CDR3 loop spans 14 amino acids. The V gene lost 3 bases and the J gene lost 6 bases, with 14 bases spanning the gap. Germline lookup yields CDR1 LGHNT and CDR2 FRNRAP. In DNA, the CDR3 is TGTGCTAGTGGTTTAGGTCAGGGGATGGATGGCTACACCTTC. Translated, it gives CASGLGQGMDGYTF.